The rows below give T cell receptor beta chains drawn from one sample of a study of CD8 T cells in ankylosing spondylitis. TCRdb reprocessed the 5' RACE reads via MiXCR and lists one record per CDR3 protein. The data hold 150,000 to 200,000 distinct CDR3 sequences, with around a tenth observed a single time. The sequenced sample consisted of blood, either unsorted or a sorted T cell fraction (not recorded which). The receptors stem from a male donor with ankylosing spondylitis or in good health (not recorded which). The CDR3 runs from the conserved cysteine through the conserved F or W. The D gene is left open where the match is weak. Part of the rows lack a size; the others show once, few, many or a class for expanded clones.

TRBV11-2,TRBJ2-5,NA,15,many,TGTGCCAGCAGCTTCCTGAACGGGATCCAAGAGACCCAGTACTTC,CASSFLNGIQETQYF
TRBV20-1,TRBJ2-1,NA,16,few,TGCAGTGCTACTCCCGATAGTAAGTTGGCCTACAATGAGCAGTTCTTC,CSATPDSKLAYNEQFF
TRBV5-1,TRBJ1-5,TRBD1,16,NA,TGCGCCAGCAGCTTGGGTGGACAGGGCAGCAATCAGCCCCAGCATTTT,CASSLGGQGSNQPQHF
TRBV6-2/TRBV6-3,TRBJ2-5,TRBD2,16,few,TGTGCCAGCAGTTACGTCGGGGGGTTACAAGGGGAGACCCAGTACTTC,CASSYVGGLQGETQYF
TRBV7-9,TRBJ1-2,TRBD1,15,once,TGTGCCAGCAGCTTAGTGGGGACAGCGAACGGGAGCTACACCTTC,CASSLVGTANGSYTF
TRBV10-3,TRBJ2-5,NA,13,many,TGTGCCATCAGTGTCGGGGAGCAAGAGACCCAGTACTTC,CAISVGEQETQYF
TRBV12-3/TRBV12-4,TRBJ2-7,NA,13,few,TGTGCCAGTAGAGGGGACATTCCCACCGAGCAGTACTTC,CASRGDIPTEQYF
TRBV7-2,TRBJ2-3,TRBD2,15,NA,TGTGCCAGCAGCTTAGGGACTAGCCGGATCGATACGCAGTATTTT,CASSLGTSRIDTQYF
TRBV12-3/TRBV12-4,TRBJ2-7,NA,16,many,TGTGCCAGCAGTTTACGGGCGGGGACTTTGGTCTCCGAGCAGTACTTC,CASSLRAGTLVSEQYF
TRBV7-9,TRBJ2-3,NA,14,NA,TGTGCCAGCAGCTGGGACTCTAGCACAGATACGCAGTATTTT,CASSWDSSTDTQYF
TRBV28,TRBJ1-1,TRBD1,15,few,TGTGCCAGCCGTCCCCGGGACAGGTTGAACACTGAAGCTTTCTTT,CASRPRDRLNTEAFF
TRBV24-1,TRBJ2-5,NA,11,many,TGTGCCACCAGTGCTACAGAGACCCAGTACTTC,CATSATETQYF
TRBV6-2/TRBV6-3,TRBJ2-7,TRBD2,18,NA,TGTGCCAGCAGTTACGGGACTAGCGGGGGGATCAGCTCCTACGAGCAGTACTTC,CASSYGTSGGISSYEQYF
TRBV5-1,TRBJ1-1,NA,14,many,TGCGCCAGCAGCACGGAGGGGGTTCCCACTGAAGCTTTCTTT,CASSTEGVPTEAFF
TRBV30,TRBJ2-5,NA,13,many,TGTGCCTGGAGTGCGGAGGGCGTTGAGACCCAGTACTTC,CAWSAEGVETQYF
TRBV29-1,TRBJ2-7,TRBD1,14,many,TGCAGCGTAGAAGGGACAGGGACCTACTACGAGCAGTACTTC,CSVEGTGTYYEQYF
TRBV24-1,TRBJ2-1,NA,16,few,TGTGCCACCAGTGATTTTGGGGGACGAGGGTCGAATGAGCAGTTCTTC,CATSDFGGRGSNEQFF
TRBV27,TRBJ1-5,TRBD1,15,many,TGTGCCAGCAGCCCGGACAGGGGCGGCAATCAGCCCCAGCATTTT,CASSPDRGGNQPQHF
TRBV20-1,TRBJ1-6,NA,16,few,TGCAGTGCTAGAAATTCAGGGATCGGGGTTGATTCACCCCTCCACTTT,CSARNSGIGVDSPLHF
TRBV6-1,TRBJ2-2,NA,17,few,TGTGCCAGCAGTGAAGCAGGAGGAAGGAGAGGCACCGGGGAGCTGTTTTTT,CASSEAGGRRGTGELFF
TRBV20-1,TRBJ2-5,TRBD1,13,many,TGCAGTGCTAGGCCGACAGGGCTGGAGACCCAGTACTTC,CSARPTGLETQYF
TRBV5-1,TRBJ2-7,NA,14,many,TGCGCCAGCAGCTTGATTGTCACCTCCTACGAGCAGTACTTC,CASSLIVTSYEQYF
TRBV5-1,TRBJ1-5,TRBD1,16,NA,TGCGCCAGCAGCTTGACCGGACAGGACAGCAATCAGCCCCAGCATTTT,CASSLTGQDSNQPQHF
TRBV25-1,TRBJ1-2,TRBD1,18,many,TGTGCCAGCAGTGCGATCCGGACAGGGGGAGCAACTAACTATGGCTACACCTTC,CASSAIRTGGATNYGYTF
TRBV29-1,TRBJ2-5,NA,11,many,TGCAGCGTTGGTGGGGCAGAGACCCAGTACTTC,CSVGGAETQYF
TRBV6-1,TRBJ1-4,NA,15,many,TGTGCCAGCAGTGCGACACACGCAACTAATGAAAAACTGTTTTTT,CASSATHATNEKLFF
TRBV29-1,TRBJ2-1,NA,15,many,TGCAGCGTTGAGGGAACCGAGAGCTCCTACAATGAGCAGTTCTTC,CSVEGTESSYNEQFF
TRBV5-5,TRBJ2-4,TRBD1,14,many,TGTGCCAGCAGCCCCGGACAGGGCTTAAACATTCAGTACTTC,CASSPGQGLNIQYF
TRBV29-1,TRBJ1-5,NA,13,many,TGCAGCGTTGAAGACAGGGGACTAAAATCCCAGCATTTT,CSVEDRGLKSQHF
TRBV6-5,TRBJ1-3,TRBD1,19,many,TGTGCCAGCAGTTACGGGGGACAGGGACTCCTACTTTCTGGAAACACCATATATTTT,CASSYGGQGLLLSGNTIYF
TRBV15,TRBJ1-4,NA,14,few,TGTGCCACCAGCCCGTACGGCCTCAATGAAAAACTGTTTTTT,CATSPYGLNEKLFF
TRBV12-3/TRBV12-4,TRBJ2-3,NA,14,many,TGTGCCAGCAGTTTAGGACTCCCTTCAGATACGCAGTATTTT,CASSLGLPSDTQYF
TRBV12-3/TRBV12-4,TRBJ1-1,TRBD1,15,many,TGTGCCAGCAGTTTAGCGACAGGGGGACGTACTGAAGCTTTCTTT,CASSLATGGRTEAFF
TRBV4-1,TRBJ2-2,NA,15,many,TGCGCCAGCAGCCAACGTAGTCCGTTCGCCGGGGAGCTGTTTTTT,CASSQRSPFAGELFF
TRBV7-9,TRBJ1-2,NA,14,NA,TGTGCCAGCAGCTTAGATCTCGGGGCAAATGGCTACACCTTC,CASSLDLGANGYTF
TRBV11-2,TRBJ2-3,NA,16,many,TGTGCCAGCAGCTTACGTACCTGGGGCGTCACAGATACGCAGTATTTT,CASSLRTWGVTDTQYF
TRBV12-3/TRBV12-4,TRBJ1-2,TRBD1,15,many,TGTGCCAGCAGCCTAGGACAGGAAACTAACTATGGCTACACCTTC,CASSLGQETNYGYTF
TRBV12-3/TRBV12-4,TRBJ2-5,TRBD1,15,many,TGTGCCAGCACTTTGGGGACAGGCGACCAAGAGACCCAGTACTTC,CASTLGTGDQETQYF
TRBV6-1,TRBJ2-5,NA,13,NA,TGTGCCAGCAGATCTCAGGGGAGGGGGTCCCAGTACTTC,CASRSQGRGSQYF
TRBV4-1,TRBJ1-5,NA,17,NA,TGCGCCAGCAGCCCCAGCCTGACAGGAGGGCTCAATCAGCCCCAGCATTTT,CASSPSLTGGLNQPQHF
TRBV7-2,TRBJ2-5,TRBD1,17,few,TGTGCCAGCAGCTTAGGCTTGCAGGGGGCAGTTGGAGAGACCCAGTACTTC,CASSLGLQGAVGETQYF
TRBV6-5,TRBJ2-7,NA,14,many,TGTGCCAGCAGTTATAAGGCGGACAGTAAACTGCAGTACTTC,CASSYKADSKLQYF
TRBV12-3/TRBV12-4,TRBJ2-1,NA,11,NA,TGTGCCAGCAGTTTACCCAATGAGCAGTTCTTC,CASSLPNEQFF
TRBV2,TRBJ2-1,TRBD2,15,NA,TGTGCCAGCAGCCTCAGGACTAGCGGGTTTATTGAGCAGTTCTTC,CASSLRTSGFIEQFF
TRBV5-1,TRBJ2-4,NA,15,many,TGCGCCAGCAGCTTGGATAGGGGGGCCAAAAACATTCAGTACTTC,CASSLDRGAKNIQYF
TRBV12-3/TRBV12-4,TRBJ2-1,NA,13,many,TGTGCCAGCAGTTTGAGCCTGGGCAATGAGCAGTTCTTC,CASSLSLGNEQFF
TRBV7-2,TRBJ2-3,TRBD2,16,NA,TGTGCCAGCAGCTCCAGGCCGCGCGGGAGTCCAGATACGCAGTATTTT,CASSSRPRGSPDTQYF
TRBV7-2,TRBJ2-2,NA,14,many,TGTGCCAGCAGCTCGAAAACTAACACCGGGGAGCTGTTTTTT,CASSSKTNTGELFF
TRBV9,TRBJ1-3,NA,16,NA,TGTGCCAGCAGCCCCGGTGGGGGCCCCTCTGGAAACACCATATATTTT,CASSPGGGPSGNTIYF
TRBV5-1,TRBJ2-1,TRBD2,15,many,TGCGCCAGCAGCCTAGCGGGAGTTGTTCAGGATGAGCAGTTCTTC,CASSLAGVVQDEQFF
TRBV6-5,TRBJ1-3,NA,15,NA,TGTGCCAGCAAGTTACTTCCGGGCTCTGGAAACACCATATATTTT,CASKLLPGSGNTIYF
TRBV29-1,TRBJ1-2,TRBD1,14,many,TGCAGCGTTGGGGCCGGGACAGGAGAGTATGGCTACACCTTC,CSVGAGTGEYGYTF
TRBV28,TRBJ2-7,NA,14,many,TGTGCCAGTTCCACCCTTGATGCATCCTACGAGCAGTACTTC,CASSTLDASYEQYF
TRBV9,TRBJ1-2,NA,14,many,TGTGCCAGCAGCCCAGTCCCCCCGGACTATGGCTACACCTTC,CASSPVPPDYGYTF
TRBV7-9,TRBJ1-5,TRBD1,15,few,TGTGCCAGCAGCCCGCAGGGGGGTGTCGGTCAGCCCCAGCATTTT,CASSPQGGVGQPQHF
TRBV7-9,TRBJ1-5,NA,14,NA,TGTGCCAGCAGCTCCCAGGGGCCCAATCAGCCCCAGCATTTT,CASSSQGPNQPQHF
TRBV21-1,TRBJ2-3,NA,19,many,TGTGCCAGCAGCATCCCTCGGACTAGCGGGAGATCTAGCACAGATACGCAGTATTTT,CASSIPRTSGRSSTDTQYF
TRBV27,TRBJ1-1,TRBD1,15,NA,TGTGCCAGCAGAGATACAGGGGTGGGGAACACTGAAGCTTTCTTT,CASRDTGVGNTEAFF
TRBV5-1,TRBJ2-3,NA,18,NA,TGCGCCAGCAGCCCTCACGCTTTGGACAGCAGAGATTTGGATACGCAGTATTTT,CASSPHALDSRDLDTQYF